These T cell receptor beta chains were read from a single sample in a study of identifying expanded T cells in peripheral blood. Libraries were prepared by immunoSEQ multiplex PCR; TCRdb keeps only in-frame clonotypes and omits some of them. Seen here are 85,000 to 120,000 clones, approximately 88% observed once, and the top ten hold less than 15%. Sequenced input: blood. Source of these receptors: a person between 18 and 70 years old in good health. Both conserved end residues are part of each CDR3. Each record gives: V gene, D gene, J gene, clone size, CDR3 DNA, CDR3 protein. A D gene is named only where the DNA matches it firmly. Size is omitted from some rows. Given values are once, few, many or a class for expanded clones.

TRBV9	TRBD2	TRBJ2-1	once	TGTGCCAGCAGCGTCGGGACTAGCGGGAGTCCGAGCTCCTACAATGAGCAGTTCTTC	CASSVGTSGSPSSYNEQFF
TRBV28	-	TRBJ1-1	-	TGTGCCAGCAAGTCGGGGGGGAACACTGAAGCTTTCTTT	CASKSGGNTEAFF
TRBV4-1	-	TRBJ2-1	-	TGCGCCAGCAGCCGGTTCGATGAGCAGTTCTTC	CASSRFDEQFF
TRBV11-2	TRBD2	TRBJ2-1	-	TGTGCCAGCAGCTTAGATCTAAGCGGGGGGATTTACAATGAGCAGTTCTTC	CASSLDLSGGIYNEQFF
TRBV10-3	-	TRBJ2-7	-	TGTGCCATCACTCTAGAGGGAGTCCCATCGGGCGAGCAGTACTTC	CAITLEGVPSGEQYF
TRBV10-3	TRBD1	TRBJ1-4	-	TGTGCCATCAGTGAGTCGATCGTTTCGGGACAGCTAAATGAAAAACTGTTTTTT	CAISESIVSGQLNEKLFF
TRBV5-1	-	TRBJ2-7	few	TGCGCCAGCAGCTCCACAGGGAGGGGCTACGAGCAGTACTTC	CASSSTGRGYEQYF
TRBV18	-	TRBJ2-2	-	TGTGCCAGCTCATTGGAATCCAGAGCAGGAGTAGCCGGGGAGCTGTTTTTT	CASSLESRAGVAGELFF
TRBV6-5	TRBD2	TRBJ2-4	-	TGTGCCAGCAGTTACTCAGCGGGGGTAGCCAAAAACATTCAGTACTTC	CASSYSAGVAKNIQYF
TRBV30	-	TRBJ1-5	-	TGTGCCTGGAGTCTCGAGGGGAGTCAGCCCCAGCATTTT	CAWSLEGSQPQHF
TRBV5-1	TRBD1	TRBJ1-2	-	TGCGCCAGCAGCCCACAGGGGCTCGAAGCTGGCTACACCTTC	CASSPQGLEAGYTF
TRBV4-2	-	TRBJ2-1	-	TGTGCCAGCAGTCGCGTAGGGGGGGATGGGTATGAGCAGTTCTTC	CASSRVGGDGYEQFF
TRBV29-1	-	TRBJ1-1	-	TGCAGCGTTACGGGGTTCATGAACACTGAAGCTTTCTTT	CSVTGFMNTEAFF
TRBV10-3	TRBD1	TRBJ1-1	once	TGTGCCATCAGTGAGTCTGGCAGGGGGTCCACTGAAGCTTTCTTT	CAISESGRGSTEAFF
TRBV30	TRBD1	TRBJ2-5	-	TGTGCCTGGAGAACGTGGACAGGGGCTGGGACCCAGTACTTC	CAWRTWTGAGTQYF
TRBV5-1	TRBD2	TRBJ2-1	-	TGCGCCAGCAGATCAGCGGGAGGTTCCTACAATGAGCAGTTCTTC	CASRSAGGSYNEQFF
TRBV2	-	TRBJ1-6	few	TGTGCCAGCCAGGACAGTTATTCACCCCTCCACTTT	CASQDSYSPLHF
TRBV18	TRBD2	TRBJ2-2	-	TGTGCCAGCTCCCTCGGACTAGCGGGAGGGGAACACGCCGGGGAGCTGTTTTTT	CASSLGLAGGEHAGELFF
TRBV27	TRBD1	TRBJ1-2	-	TGTGCCAGCAGTTTATCGGGACAGGGGGGTGGCTACACCTTC	CASSLSGQGGGYTF
TRBV9	-	TRBJ1-2	-	TGTGCCAGCAGCAAGACAGGACCTAACTATGGCTACACCTTC	CASSKTGPNYGYTF